This section outlines one T cell receptor (beta chain) sequence together with its context. The antigen remains undetermined. Other DNA sequences in the sample encode the same CDR3. This entry is derived from a study of shared clonotypes between healthy human individuals. J lost 2 bases, V lost 10 bases, and 3 bases had no gene match. Germline assignment: CDR1 MNHEY and CDR2 SVGAGI. CDR3 length: 12 amino acids. Broader study findings: Read depth was anticipated to influence clonotype sharing among donors.

Produced via immunoSEQ multiplex PCR; TCRdb's table is partial and in-frame only. The data hold over a million clones, with around 98.5% observed a single time. This clonotype originated in a young man in good health. Sequencing used naive CD4+ T cells sorted from blood. Sample subset: CD45RA+ positively selected. V and J are TRBV6-5 and TRBJ2-3; 7 bases are a match to TRBD2. In DNA form, the CDR3 reads TGTGCCACTAGCGGTTTCACAGATACGCAGTATTTT. This codes for CATSGFTDTQYF.